This paragraph covers one TCR beta chain sequence. The antigen remains undetermined. The data were obtained in a study of brain metastases from non-small cell lung cancer. Whole-study results and caveats: Compared with primary tumors, brain metastases showed less T-cell infiltration. Compared with their matched primary tumors, around 69% of brain metastases showed expanded T-cell clones. Brain metastases shared most TCR repertoire with primaries, with sparse T cells.

The germline V gene encodes CDR1 ENHRY and CDR2 SYGVKD. The CDR3 sequence is 12 residues long. V was shortened by 11 bases and J by 3 bases, with 11 bases between the two germline ends. Method: immunoSEQ multiplex PCR; TCRdb's copy keeps in-frame clones and lacks some. The sample carries about 6,000 clones, about four fifths recorded once. Sequences were obtained from primary lung tumor tissue. The sequence derives from a donor aged 40 or over with non-small cell lung cancer. J is TRBJ1-3 and V is TRBV10-3; no definite D call. CDR3 in DNA: TGTGCCTCCCTTCAAGGTGGAAACACCATATATTTT. It translates to CASLQGGNTIYF.